This TCR beta chain was found in a study of blood T cell repertoires in COVID-19. CDR1 is MDHEN, CDR2 SYDVKM, per germline. Trimming stripped 6 bases from V and 12 bases from J, with 15 bases between. This CDR3 spans 12 amino acids. Clones were read by immunoSEQ multiplex PCR, and TCRdb kept only the in-frame ones, dropping some. Here the sample spans 81,000 or so clones, 89% being singletons. This TCR was recovered from a man in his 70s with active or convalescent COVID-19. V and J are TRBV28 and TRBJ2-1; the D gene is possibly TRBD1 (6 bases). The specimen was peripheral blood. For the CDR3, the DNA is TGTGCCAGCAGACCCGCGGACAGTACGCAGTTCTTC. Translated: CASRPADSTQFF.